This TCR beta chain was profiled in a study of blood T cells in healthy people across ages (dated by TCRdb to the mid-2010s). Study-level background: In model experiments, template switching captured roughly one uniquely barcoded TCR beta cDNA molecule for every two T cells. Using deep sequencing normalized with unique cDNA molecular identifiers, the study measured how TCR beta repertoire diversity changes with age. Donors were grouped into four age groups: young (average approximately 16 years), middle-aged (less than 40), aged (about 60) and long-lived (less than 85). Two additional independent replicas of 1 million unique cDNA reads from the same blood draw were analyzed for two donors (one aged 18 to 30 and one aged 80 or older).

Libraries were prepared through 5' RACE. These reads were obtained on an Illumina HiSeq 2500. A second PCR of about 7 to 12 cycles was run with a J-beta primer mix and a sample-barcoded 5' primer. A template-switch 5' adaptor carrying 12 random nucleotides introduced a unique molecular identifier onto each TCR beta cDNA molecule. Each sample yielded at least 3 million CDR3-containing paired-end reads. First-strand cDNA was synthesized from all RNA with the Mint cDNA synthesis kit, primed by a TRBC-specific oligonucleotide. All cDNA was treated with uracil-DNA glycosylase and then went through a first 18-cycle PCR with the universal primers M1SS and BC2_uni_R. The original methods were these. Normalization of each sample was performed by random selection of 1 million high-quality reads, each carrying a distinct molecular identifier. Reads sharing molecular identifiers were discarded rather than binned into consensus sequences. CDR3 identification, clonotype clustering and error correction used MiTCR with a Q25 quality threshold and the strictest error-elimination algorithm. A nonparametric unseen species model with Euler transformation was used to estimate lower-bound total TCR beta diversity. TCRdb passed the public sequencing reads through fastp at Q25 and MiXCR, retaining productive beta sequences. One record per CDR3 amino acid sequence lists the most common genes and DNA. The V and J calls and clone size come from TCRdb's table, not from the authors' own analysis. Recorded for this sample are over a million distinct CDR3 sequences; under 30% of them occurred a single time. The leading ten clones occupy 0.65% to 0.75% of the sample.

Here is what the overall study found, with its caveats: Total diversity estimates from one million sequenced T cells were considered lower bounds and underestimates. A strong correlation was found between observed TCR beta diversity and the percentage of naive T cells measured by flow cytometry. Compared with the aged group, the long-lived group had more naive CD4+ T cells, fewer expanded clones and increased TCR diversity, suggesting age selection. Bulk unsorted PBMC profiling prevented conclusive comparison of naive and antigen-experienced compartments. Observed TCR beta diversity per million T cells fell roughly linearly with age, and a significant reduction was already apparent by age around 40. The CMV infection status of donors was not known, potentially confounding age-related changes in expanded clonotypes.

The donors were a few dozen Caucasian individuals from Russia, aged roughly 6 to 100 years, who were systemically healthy. Approximately 9.3 milliliters of peripheral blood were collected from each donor into EDTA-treated Vacutainer tubes. Ficoll-Paque density-gradient centrifugation was used to isolate PBMCs, with at least 6 million per sample. Trizol reagent was used to extract total RNA from the PBMCs, yielding at least 6 micrograms per sample. For every donor, an aliquot of PBMCs went through flow cytometry to measure the percentages of naive CD45RAhigh/CD27high T cells. About this clonotype: The antigen it binds to is not known. No base-level quality is on record; no much larger clone is a single base apart.

These sequences were also reported in another study, on T cells of mothers and their children. Drawing on the second study: Nine systemically healthy Caucasian individuals, comprising three mothers and their six children, were included as donors. cDNA synthesis used all of the extracted RNA, with 1.5 ug of RNA in each 15 ul reaction. In the second PCR, sample barcodes and 2-4 random nucleotides were introduced via the M1S primer. More than 8 million TCR beta CDR3 reads were obtained from each mother, and approximately 3 million reads were obtained from each child. Thymic selection similarly shapes TCR recombination output in related and unrelated pairs, with minor effect from inherited differences. Normalized repertoire overlap was always slightly but never significantly higher in related than unrelated mother-child pairs. No persistent microchimeric T cell clones were detected, at a sensitivity of around 97 clones per million clonotypes. Deep NGS was used in the study to compare the TCR beta repertoires of mothers and children and to look for features that separate related mother-child pairs from unrelated individuals. On average, the children were around 11 +/- 4 years old, while the mothers were approximately 41 +/- 4 years old. Libraries were sequenced on Illumina HiSeq 2000 with 100+100 nt paired-end reads after adapter ligation with NEBNext reagents. To avoid cross-contamination, the mother libraries and the child libraries were prepared a month apart and sequenced in separate runs. For each donor, somewhere between about 450,000 and 2,000,000 distinct TCR beta clonotypes were identified. Naive TCR beta clonotypes were estimated from low-frequency clonotypes matched to each donor's FACS-determined naive share, without sorting.

The TCR comes from a girl aged 2 to 9 in good health. The sequenced sample consisted of blood.

The DNA is TGTGCCAGCAGTTACTCAGGGTCCTCGGCAAGTCAGCCCCAGCATTTT. This sequence encodes CASSYSGSSASQPQHF. The rearrangement combines TRBV6-2 or TRBV6-3 with TRBJ1-5, with the identity of the D gene unclear. V is shortened by 0 bases, J by 6 bases, and the region joining them spans 15 bases. The germline V gene encodes CDR1 MNHEY and CDR2 SVGEGT. Spanning cysteine to phenylalanine, the CDR3 consists of 16 amino acids. The read is trimmed to its CDR3 DNA, 48 bases read in frame from base 1.